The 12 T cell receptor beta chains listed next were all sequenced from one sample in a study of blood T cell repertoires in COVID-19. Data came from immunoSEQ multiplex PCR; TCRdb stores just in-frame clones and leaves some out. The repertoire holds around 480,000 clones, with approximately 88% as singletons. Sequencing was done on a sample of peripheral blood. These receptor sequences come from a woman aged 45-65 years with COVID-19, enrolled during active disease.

The DNA of the CDR3 is TGTGCCAGCACTGCCTCCAGCAATGAGCAGTTCTTC. Its protein is CASTASSNEQFF. This chain connects TRBV2 to TRBJ2-1; D gene unclear. CDR3 length: 12 amino acids. V gave up 7 bases and J gave up 6 bases, with 10 bases separating them. CDR1 is SNHLY, CDR2 FYNNEI, per germline.

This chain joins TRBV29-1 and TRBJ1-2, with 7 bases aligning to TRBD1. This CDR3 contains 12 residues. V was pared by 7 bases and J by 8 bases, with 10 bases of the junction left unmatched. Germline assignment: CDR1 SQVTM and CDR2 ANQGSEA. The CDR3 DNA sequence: TGCAGCGCCGGGACAGCACGTCAAGGCTACACCTTC. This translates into CSAGTARQGYTF.

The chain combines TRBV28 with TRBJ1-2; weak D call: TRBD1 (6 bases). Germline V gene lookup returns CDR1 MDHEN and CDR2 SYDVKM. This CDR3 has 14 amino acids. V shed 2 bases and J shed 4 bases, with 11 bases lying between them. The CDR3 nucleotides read TGTGCCAGCAGTTTACCAGGGGTGGTCTATGGCTACACCTTC. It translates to CASSLPGVVYGYTF.

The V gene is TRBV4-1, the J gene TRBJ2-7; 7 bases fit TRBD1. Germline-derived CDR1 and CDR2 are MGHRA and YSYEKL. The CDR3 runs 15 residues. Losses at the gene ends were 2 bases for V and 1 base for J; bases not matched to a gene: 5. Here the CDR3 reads CASSQTGQASYEQYF. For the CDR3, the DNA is TGCGCCAGCAGCCAAACCGGACAGGCGTCCTACGAGCAGTACTTC.

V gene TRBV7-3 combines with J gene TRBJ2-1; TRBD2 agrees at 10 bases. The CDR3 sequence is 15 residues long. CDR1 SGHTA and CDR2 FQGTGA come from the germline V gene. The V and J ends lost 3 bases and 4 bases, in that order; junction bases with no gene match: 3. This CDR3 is CASSFSGGDYNEQFF. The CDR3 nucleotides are TGTGCCAGCAGCTTCAGCGGGGGGGATTACAATGAGCAGTTCTTC.

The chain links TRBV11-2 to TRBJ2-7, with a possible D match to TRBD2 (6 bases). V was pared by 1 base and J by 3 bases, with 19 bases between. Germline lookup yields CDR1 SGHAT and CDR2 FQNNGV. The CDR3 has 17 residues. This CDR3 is CASSLGYRRAPDYEQYF. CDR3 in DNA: TGTGCCAGCAGCTTAGGGTACAGGAGGGCTCCTGACTACGAGCAGTACTTC.

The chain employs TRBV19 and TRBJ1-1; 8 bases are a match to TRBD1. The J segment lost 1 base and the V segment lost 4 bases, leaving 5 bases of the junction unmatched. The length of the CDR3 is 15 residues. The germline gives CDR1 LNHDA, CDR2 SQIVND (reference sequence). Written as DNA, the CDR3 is TGTGCCAGTAGTACCTCACAGGGGGAGAACACTGAAGCTTTCTTT. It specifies CASSTSQGENTEAFF. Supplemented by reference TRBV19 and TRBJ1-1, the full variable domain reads DGGITQSPKYLFRKEGQNVTLSCEQNLNHDAMYWYRQDPGQGLRLIYYSQIVNDFQKGDIAEGYSVSREKKESFPLTVTSAQKNPTAFYLCASSTSQGENTEAFFGQGTRLTVV.

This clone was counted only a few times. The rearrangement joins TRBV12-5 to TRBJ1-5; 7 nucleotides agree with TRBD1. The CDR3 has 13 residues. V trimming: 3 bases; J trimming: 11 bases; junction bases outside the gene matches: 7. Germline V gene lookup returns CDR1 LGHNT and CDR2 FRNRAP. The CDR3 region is CASGFSDREAQHF. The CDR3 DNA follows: TGTGCTAGTGGTTTCTCCGACAGGGAGGCCCAGCATTTT.

The CDR3 protein is CASRSWNTEAFF. CDR3 nucleotides: TGTGCCAGCAGATCCTGGAACACTGAAGCTTTCTTT. The J gene is TRBJ1-1, the V gene TRBV6-5; D unresolved. There are 12 residues in the CDR3. The germline CDR1 and CDR2 sequences are MNHEY and SVGAGI. Trimming pared 6 bases from V and 1 base from J, leaving 6 bases between.

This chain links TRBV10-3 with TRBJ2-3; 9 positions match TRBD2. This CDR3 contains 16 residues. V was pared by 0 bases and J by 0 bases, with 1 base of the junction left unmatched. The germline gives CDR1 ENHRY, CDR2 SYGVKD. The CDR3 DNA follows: TGTGCCATCAGTGAGTCGACTAGCGGTAGCACAGATACGCAGTATTTT. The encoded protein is CAISESTSGSTDTQYF.

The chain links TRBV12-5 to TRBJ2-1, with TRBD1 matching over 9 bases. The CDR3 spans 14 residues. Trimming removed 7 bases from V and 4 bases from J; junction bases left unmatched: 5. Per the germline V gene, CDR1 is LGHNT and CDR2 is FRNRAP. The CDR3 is CASETGGAYNEQFF. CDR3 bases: TGTGCTAGTGAAACAGGGGGCGCATACAATGAGCAGTTCTTC.

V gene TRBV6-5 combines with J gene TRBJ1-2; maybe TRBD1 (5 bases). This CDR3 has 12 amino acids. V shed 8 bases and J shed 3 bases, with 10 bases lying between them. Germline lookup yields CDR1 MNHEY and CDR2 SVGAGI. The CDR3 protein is CASAGRDYGYTF. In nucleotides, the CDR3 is TGTGCCAGCGCAGGGCGAGACTATGGCTACACCTTC.